What follows is one T cell receptor (beta chain) and its context. Its antigen is not yet known. Base qualities are not recorded, but no much larger clone differs from it by a single base. This sample is part of a study of T cells in localized non-small cell lung cancer (TCRdb year 2020). Context from the whole study: The study analyzed T cell repertoires of a few hundred early-stage NSCLC patients, comparing tumors and uninvolved tumor-adjacent lungs. The cohort was made up of under 250 treatment-naive NSCLC patients whose localized lung tumors had been resected. Of the NSCLC patients, roughly 130 were male and roughly 100 were female, and the mean age was approximately 66 years.

CDR3 length: 15 amino acids, cysteine to phenylalanine. Kept here is only the CDR3 DNA, which spans 45 bases and is read in frame from base 1. From the germline V gene, CDR1 is MNHNS and CDR2 is SASEGT. V is pared back by 1 base and J by 7 bases, with 14 bases lying between the germline termini. At diagnosis, tumor, uninvolved tumor-adjacent lung and peripheral blood were collected and then preserved as a mix of FFPE and fresh-frozen material. For TCR repertoire profiling, blood samples were analyzed as peripheral blood mononuclear cells. The immunoSEQ Assay was used to sequence TCR beta CDR3 regions from DNA. Per the original workflow: To compute T cell density, TCR beta template counts were normalized to usable DNA, which was estimated by amplifying housekeeping genes. Richness was estimated with the preseqR package, extrapolating to 400,000 templates for PBMC samples and 120,000 templates for tissue samples. Clonality was calculated as one minus Pielou's evenness. Tissue-enriched TCRs were identified through differential abundance testing performed on productive amino-acid clonotypes, with a minimum total count of 5 and an alpha of 0.1. The Jaccard Index and the Morisita Overlap Index were used to measure how much the repertoires overlapped between compartments. TCR beta CDR3s were clustered by GLIPH together with public tetramer-defined viral CDR3s, and at least three viral sequences plus V-gene enrichment were required for viral motifs. TCRdb holds this immuneACCESS table with in-frame rearrangements only. Some clones are missing; in checked studies, unresolved V genes explain under half, and the rest has no known cause. Clone size and the V and J calls come from that table; the DNA yielded D and trimming. The sample includes approximately 80,000 clones, with approximately 80% observed a single time. The ten largest clones add up to 8% to 10% of the sample.

The paper's findings and limits, for the study overall: Of the top 100 tumor clones, a median of roughly 60 were detected in paired uninvolved adjacent lung; about 28 were also among that lung's top 100. Because multi-region tumor sequencing was not performed, intratumor heterogeneity could not be ruled out. Since the design was exploratory, TCR variables were selected using unadjusted p-values with no false-discovery rate correction. Higher blood T cell density associated with longer overall survival, while higher adjacent-lung clonality associated with shorter survival. The highest T cell clonality was observed in uninvolved tumor-adjacent lung, where clonality exceeded that of tumor, suggesting that antigenic responses were more focused in uninvolved tumor-adjacent lung.

The sample in question was peripheral blood, obtained before any cancer treatment. The TCR comes from a female donor over 55 with stage I lung adenocarcinoma. The receptor chain draws on TRBV6-1 and TRBJ1-5; TRBD1 is a possible D gene, resting on 6 matching bases. The CDR3 in this case is CASSEGGGIRQPQHF. DNA sequence: TGTGCCAGCAGTGAAGGGGGGGGCATCAGACAGCCCCAGCATTTT.